Reported below is one TCR beta chain. The antigen remains undetermined. One junction end does not reproduce the germline sequence, and a read error may be involved. TCRdb analysed the reads with MiXCR anew, one entry per CDR3 protein. Of 650,000 to 900,000 distinct CDR3 sequences detected, around a third appear once; the ten largest clones hold approximately 13%. CDR1 is SGHVS and CDR2 is FNYEAQ in the germline V gene. The CDR3 is made up of 14 amino acids. These data come from a study of T cell repertoires in cytomegalovirus infection. Background on the study: Used in the study were CMV epitopes, some recently identified and HLA-C-restricted, others well-studied and HLA-B-restricted. CMV infection together with matching HLA type was indicated by public TCR beta signatures.

Study-wide results and caveats: In two of eight donors, the top clonotype was HLA-C-restricted CMV-specific. The cumulative frequency of public TCR beta families identified carriers of CMV plus the relevant HLA.

The J gene is TRBJ1-5, the V gene TRBV7-6, with TRBD1 matching 8 bases. This TCR came from a human donor in good health (CMV status not recorded). Some clones in this sample may be carry-over from other donors' samples. The starting material was cultured CD8+ T cells from PBMCs, obtained from culture after CMV antigen stimulation. Here the CDR3 reads CANSLGQGNQPQHF. CDR3 bases: TGTGCCAACAGCTTAGGACAGGGAAATCAGCCCCAGCATTTT. Full variable domain (remainder filled in from reference TRBV7-6 and TRBJ1-5): GAGVSQSPRYKVTKRGQDVALRCDPISGHVSLYWYRQALGQGPEFLTYFNYEAQQDKSGLPNDRFSAERPEGSISTLTIQRTEQRDSAMYRCANSLGQGNQPQHFGDGTRLSIL.